A single sample gave rise to the 3 T cell receptor beta chains below, sequenced in a study of T cell responses to AZD1222 COVID-19 vaccine. Assay: immunoSEQ multiplex PCR; the TCRdb copy retains only in-frame clones and omits some. Of some 140,000 clones listed, 84% were seen once; the top ten hold over 3.5%. The sample was peripheral blood, taken on day 0 of AZD1222 vaccination. The source is an adult in good health.

The gene calls are TRBV5-1 and TRBJ1-3; D might be TRBD1 (5 bases). Trimming removed 1 base at V and 1 base at J, with 12 bases between. The CDR3 sequence is 16 residues long. Germline assignment: CDR1 SGHRS and CDR2 YFSETQ. CDR3 protein: CASSLSQGISGNTIYF. In DNA form, the CDR3 reads TGCGCCAGCAGCTTGAGTCAGGGAATTTCTGGAAACACCATATATTTT.

A single count supports this clone. The V and J genes are TRBV9 and TRBJ1-1; no clear D gene. V lost 2 bases and J 2 bases, leaving 10 bases between the germline ends. The CDR3 has 14 residues. Germline-derived CDR1 and CDR2 are SGDLS and YYNGEE. The CDR3 protein is CASSVSTFNTEAFF. CDR3 coding DNA: TGTGCCAGCAGCGTGAGTACTTTCAACACTGAAGCTTTCTTT.

The CDR3 coding sequence is TGTGCCAGCAGGGGAGGAAAACTGTTTTTT. It encodes CASRGGKLFF. V usage is TRBV6-5 and J usage is TRBJ1-4; D call uncertain. V was clipped by 6 bases and J by 10 bases, with 6 bases between them. Germline loops: CDR1 MNHEY, CDR2 SVGAGI. This CDR3 has 10 amino acids.